These 2 T cell receptor beta chains share one sample of origin, sequenced in a study of T cell responses to AZD1222 COVID-19 vaccine. Some clones are missing from TCRdb's copy, which holds only in-frame ones; the method was immunoSEQ multiplex PCR. The sample includes 150,000 or so clones, roughly 90% seen only once; the top ten take 1.5%. The material was peripheral blood, obtained 28 days after the second AZD1222 dose. The receptors here all came from an adult who received the AZD1222 COVID-19 vaccine.

J is TRBJ2-2 and V is TRBV4-1; unclear D gene. This CDR3 region has 12 residues. Trimming pared 3 bases from V and 5 bases from J, leaving 4 bases between. Germline values: CDR1 MGHRA, CDR2 YSYEKL. The CDR3 DNA follows: TGCGCCAGCAGCCACTCGACCGGGGAGCTGTTTTTT. It yields the protein CASSHSTGELFF.

The V and J genes are TRBV6-1 and TRBJ2-5; D is ambiguous. Trimming took 1 base from V and 4 from J, leaving 13 bases between them. The CDR3 consists of 15 residues. CDR1 is MNHNS and CDR2 is SASEGT in the germline V gene. CDR3 protein: CASSEEGTTRETQYF. DNA of the CDR3: TGTGCCAGCAGTGAAGAAGGAACCACCCGAGAGACCCAGTACTTC.